These T cell receptor beta chains were read from a single sample in a study of preoperative IRX-2 immunotherapy in early breast cancer. Generated by immunoSEQ multiplex PCR, the TCRdb table keeps only in-frame clones and is missing some. The sample includes approximately 98,000 clones, roughly 88% of them seen just once. Sample: tumor tissue, taken after IRX-2 immunotherapy. All receptors come from a human donor with breast cancer. The CDR3 runs from the conserved cysteine through the conserved F or W. D genes are given only for firm matches. Where a row states a size, it is once, few, many or the class of an expanded clone; other rows omit it.

v_call	clone_size	d_call	j_call	cdr3_aa	cdr3_nt
TRBV7-6	.	.	TRBJ2-2	CASSPGTGISADTGELFF	TGTGCCAGCAGCCCGGGGACGGGAATTTCCGCGGACACCGGGGAGCTGTTTTTT
TRBV9	few	.	TRBJ1-5	CASSYTGGGQPQHF	TGTGCCAGCAGTTATACCGGTGGGGGTCAGCCCCAGCATTTT
TRBV30	.	.	TRBJ1-1	CASRRYTEAFF	TGTGCCTCCAGGCGTTACACTGAAGCTTTCTTT
TRBV18	.	.	TRBJ2-7	CASSPRDHYEQYF	TGTGCCAGCTCACCACGAGACCACTACGAGCAGTACTTC
TRBV6-8	.	.	TRBJ1-3	CASSYSIIDSSSGNTIYF	TGTGCCAGCAGTTACTCCATAATCGACAGTTCATCAGGAAACACCATATATTTT
TRBV5-1	.	.	TRBJ1-1	CASSLGATKNTEAFF	TGCGCCAGCAGCTTGGGTGCTACCAAGAACACTGAAGCTTTCTTT
TRBV5-1	.	.	TRBJ2-2	CASSLAAAANTGELFF	TGCGCCAGCAGCTTGGCGGCGGCAGCGAACACCGGGGAGCTGTTTTTT
TRBV29-1	.	.	TRBJ2-7	CSVYYGASEQYF	TGCAGCGTTTATTACGGGGCTAGCGAGCAGTACTTC
TRBV28	.	.	TRBJ2-7	CASSLYTGFSYEQYF	TGTGCCAGCAGCCTATATACAGGGTTTTCCTACGAGCAGTACTTC
TRBV19	.	.	TRBJ1-1	CASSIVGINTEAFF	TGTGCCAGTAGTATAGTGGGGATAAACACTGAAGCTTTCTTT
TRBV6-8	few	.	TRBJ1-1	CASSYSIMAGVTEAFF	TGTGCCAGCAGTTACTCGATCATGGCGGGGGTGACTGAAGCTTTCTTT
TRBV19	.	.	TRBJ1-4	CASKRQNLPEKLFF	TGTGCCAGTAAAAGACAGAACCTTCCCGAAAAACTGTTTTTT
TRBV18	.	.	TRBJ2-3	CASSPPGNTDTQYF	TGTGCCAGCTCACCACCGGGCAACACAGATACGCAGTATTTT
TRBV6-8	.	TRBD2	TRBJ2-5	CAISETSGLQETQYF	TGTGCCATCAGCGAAACTAGCGGCCTTCAAGAGACCCAGTACTTC
TRBV19	.	TRBD1	TRBJ1-1	CASSPRDSSITEAFF	TGTGCCAGTAGTCCCCGGGACAGCTCTATCACTGAAGCTTTCTTT
TRBV29-1	few	.	TRBJ1-5	CSVPPGGNQPQHF	TGCAGCGTTCCCCCAGGCGGCAATCAGCCCCAGCATTTT
TRBV5-1	.	TRBD2	TRBJ2-1	CASRGTSGSLRNEQFF	TGCGCCAGCAGGGGGACTAGCGGGAGTCTGAGGAATGAGCAGTTCTTC
TRBV9	.	.	TRBJ1-1	CASSVPHAGVQITEAFF	TGTGCCAGCAGCGTCCCTCACGCTGGCGTGCAGATCACTGAAGCTTTCTTT
TRBV7-1	.	TRBD1	TRBJ2-1	CASSRGTGFNEQFF	TGTGCCAGCAGCCGAGGGACAGGGTTCAATGAGCAGTTCTTC
TRBV7-2	once	.	TRBJ2-6	CASSLQTSGANVLTF	TGTGCCAGCAGCTTACAGACCTCTGGGGCCAACGTCCTGACTTTC
TRBV6-8	.	.	TRBJ2-3	CASSYTFGGDTQYF	TGTGCCAGCAGTTACACGTTTGGGGGAGATACGCAGTATTTT
TRBV6-8	.	TRBD1	TRBJ2-7	CASTYDRVLMESYEQYF	TGTGCCAGCACGTATGACAGGGTGTTGATGGAGTCCTACGAGCAGTACTTC
TRBV19	.	.	TRBJ1-4	CASTPGRINEKLFF	TGTGCCAGTACCCCAGGTCGTATAAATGAAAAACTGTTTTTT
TRBV7-8	.	TRBD1	TRBJ1-5	CASSFDRGQPQHF	TGTGCCAGCAGCTTCGACAGGGGTCAGCCCCAGCATTTT
TRBV30	.	.	TRBJ2-1	CAYDRSSYNEQFF	TGTGCCTACGACAGGAGCTCCTACAATGAGCAGTTCTTC
TRBV5-1	.	.	TRBJ2-3	CASSLGVGGHTDTQYF	TGCGCCAGCAGCTTGGGCGTGGGAGGCCACACAGATACGCAGTATTTT
TRBV5-1	.	.	TRBJ1-2	CASRKTGITNYGYTF	TGCGCCAGCCGCAAAACCGGGATTACTAACTATGGCTACACCTTC
TRBV19	.	.	TRBJ2-2	CASSIGRQLRVSNTGELFF	TGTGCCAGTAGTATAGGGCGACAGCTCCGGGTTTCGAACACCGGGGAGCTGTTTTTT
TRBV12-5	.	.	TRBJ1-2	CASGLETDYGYIF	TGTGCTAGTGGTTTGGAGACAGACTATGGCTACATCTTC
TRBV5-1	.	.	TRBJ2-1	CASSLVRQEYLYNEQFF	TGCGCCAGCAGCTTGGTCAGACAAGAATACCTCTACAATGAGCAGTTCTTC
TRBV28	.	TRBD2	TRBJ2-2	CASHTTSGSTGELFF	TGTGCCAGCCATACGACTAGCGGCTCGACCGGGGAGCTGTTTTTT
TRBV6-8	few	TRBD1	TRBJ1-2	CASRTGGRGYTF	TGTGCCAGCAGAACAGGGGGCAGAGGCTACACCTTC
TRBV11-3	few	.	TRBJ1-4	CASSYIQGLGNEKLFF	TGTGCCAGCAGTTATATTCAGGGTTTGGGTAATGAAAAACTGTTTTTT
TRBV11-3	.	TRBD1	TRBJ1-2	CASSLVQGAGGYTF	TGTGCCAGCAGCTTAGTTCAGGGGGCTGGTGGCTACACCTTC